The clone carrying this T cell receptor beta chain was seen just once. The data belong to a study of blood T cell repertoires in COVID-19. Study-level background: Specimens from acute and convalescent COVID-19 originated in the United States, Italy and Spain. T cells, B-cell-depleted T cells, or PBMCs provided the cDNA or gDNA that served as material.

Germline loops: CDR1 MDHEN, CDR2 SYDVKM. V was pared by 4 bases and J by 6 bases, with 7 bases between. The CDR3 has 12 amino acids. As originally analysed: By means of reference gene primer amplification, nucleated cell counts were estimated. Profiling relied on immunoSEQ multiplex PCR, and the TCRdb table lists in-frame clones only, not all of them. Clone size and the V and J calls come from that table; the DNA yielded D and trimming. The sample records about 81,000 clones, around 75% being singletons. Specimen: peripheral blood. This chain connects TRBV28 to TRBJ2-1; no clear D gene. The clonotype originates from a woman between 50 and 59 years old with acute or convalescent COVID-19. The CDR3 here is CASSSFPNEQFF. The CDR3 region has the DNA TGTGCCAGCAGTTCATTCCCCAATGAGCAGTTCTTC.